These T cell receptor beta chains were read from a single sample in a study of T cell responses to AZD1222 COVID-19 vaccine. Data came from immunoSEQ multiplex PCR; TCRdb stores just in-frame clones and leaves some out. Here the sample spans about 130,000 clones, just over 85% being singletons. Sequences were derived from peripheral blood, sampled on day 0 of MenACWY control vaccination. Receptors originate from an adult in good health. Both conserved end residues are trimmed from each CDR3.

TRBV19,ASSDDSRNSNQPQH
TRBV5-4,ASSLDGPLYEQY
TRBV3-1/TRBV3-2,ASSQDYAEAF
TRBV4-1,ASSPVGQGLSYEQY
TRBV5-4,ASSLVGGGSSYEQY
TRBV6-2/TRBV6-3,ASSARGQGTDTQY
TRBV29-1,SVEDLGGSNEKLF
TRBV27,ASSLSSMNTEAF
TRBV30,ASTTTEAF
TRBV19,ASSTPDGIGNQPQH
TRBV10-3,AISESTFWQGAGGYT
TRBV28,ASLRLGGGSYEQY
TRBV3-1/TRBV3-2,ASSTRTGYEQY
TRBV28,ASSSGVEQF
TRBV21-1,ASSKRDTGRSNQPQH
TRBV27,ASSHHGQPYEQY
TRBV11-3,ASIPPGRGRDRKNIQY
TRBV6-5,ATATFATNEKLF
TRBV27,ASSLAGGPTEAF
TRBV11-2,ASSPLRDNIQY
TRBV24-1,ATSLKGTSRPQH
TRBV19,ASSTGTGGSNTGELF
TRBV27,AASSSGANGYT
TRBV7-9,ASSLGALSYNEQF
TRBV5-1,ASTRTGNTNTGELF
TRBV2,ASSEEKGRQPQH
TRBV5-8,ASSSRDRGEKLF
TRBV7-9,ASSLDWAEQF
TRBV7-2,ASSFGTGELF
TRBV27,ASSTLGLSGKQY
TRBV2,ASSSDRTNTQY
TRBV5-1,ASSLTGVYEQY
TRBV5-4,ASSWPGSGSSYEQY
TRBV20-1,SASEAGVPYNEQF
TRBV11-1,ASSPDSGQGGYEQY
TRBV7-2,ASSPRARWEGQQF
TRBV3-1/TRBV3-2,ASSPTGGEAF
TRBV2,ASSVHSMGGTSSPEQY
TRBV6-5,ASSYGKKSDEAF
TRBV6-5,ASSYSGAGNYGYT
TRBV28,ASRGPGAF
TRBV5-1,ASSPGLDWDTQY
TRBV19,ASSIWDSFPPGYT
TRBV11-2,ASSLRTWGWDEQF
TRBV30,AWSVGLEGGEQF
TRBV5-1,ASRTSGTTYNEQF
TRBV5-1,ASSSKTGTGAYNEQF
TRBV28,ASTTADTQY
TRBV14,ASSVGRLSYEQY
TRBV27,AKTRGYNQPQH
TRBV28,ASSVNPGRRLRQPQH
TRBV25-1,ASSTQTDTQY
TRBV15,ATSRPDRSDEQY
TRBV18,ASSPPGTTQETQY
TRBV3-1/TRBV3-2,ASSRRPPGLAGGPSAYEQY
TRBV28,ASSPLTGLTEAF
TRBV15,ATSRNPGGGQPQH